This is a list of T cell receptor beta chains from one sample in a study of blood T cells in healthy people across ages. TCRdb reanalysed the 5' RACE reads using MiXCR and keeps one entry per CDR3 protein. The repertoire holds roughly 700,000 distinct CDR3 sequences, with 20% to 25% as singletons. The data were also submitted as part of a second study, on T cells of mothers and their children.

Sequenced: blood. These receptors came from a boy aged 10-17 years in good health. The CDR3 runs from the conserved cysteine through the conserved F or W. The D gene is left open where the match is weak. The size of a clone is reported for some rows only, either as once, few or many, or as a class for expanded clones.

CDR3 DNA: TGTGCCAGCAGTCCAGGGGAGCGCGAGCAGTACTTC
CDR3 protein: CASSPGEREQYF
J gene: TRBJ2-7
clone size: .
V gene: TRBV6-9
D gene: .

CDR3 DNA: TGTGCCAGCAGCTTAGGGCGGTTGGCCACCGGGGAGCTGTTTTTT
CDR3 protein: CASSLGRLATGELFF
J gene: TRBJ2-2
clone size: few
V gene: TRBV11-1
D gene: .

CDR3 DNA: TGTGCCAGTGGACTAGCGGGGGGCCGAGACCCCTACGAGCAGTACTTC
CDR3 protein: CASGLAGGRDPYEQYF
J gene: TRBJ2-7
clone size: .
V gene: TRBV2
D gene: TRBD2

CDR3 DNA: TGTGCCAGCAGTCTTAACCATCGGGGGGAGACCCAGTACTTC
CDR3 protein: CASSLNHRGETQYF
J gene: TRBJ2-5
clone size: few
V gene: TRBV28
D gene: .

CDR3 DNA: TGTGCCAGCAGTCCGAGACAGGGGGTCGATCAGCCCCAGCATTTT
CDR3 protein: CASSPRQGVDQPQHF
J gene: TRBJ1-5
clone size: .
V gene: TRBV27
D gene: TRBD1

CDR3 DNA: TGTGCCAGCTCACCCACAGGGGGCAAGCAGCCCCAGCATTTT
CDR3 protein: CASSPTGGKQPQHF
J gene: TRBJ1-5
clone size: .
V gene: TRBV18
D gene: TRBD1

CDR3 DNA: TGTGCCAGCAACAGTTACTTGGGGACAGGGACCTACGAGCAGTACTTC
CDR3 protein: CASNSYLGTGTYEQYF
J gene: TRBJ2-7
clone size: .
V gene: TRBV6-1
D gene: TRBD1

CDR3 DNA: TGCGCCAGCAGCTTTAGGGACCCAACCAATGAGCAGTTCTTC
CDR3 protein: CASSFRDPTNEQFF
J gene: TRBJ2-1
clone size: .
V gene: TRBV5-1
D gene: .

CDR3 DNA: TGTGCCAGCAGCGTAGATGGCGGCAACCAAGAGACCCAGTACTTC
CDR3 protein: CASSVDGGNQETQYF
J gene: TRBJ2-5
clone size: few
V gene: TRBV9
D gene: .

CDR3 DNA: TGTGCCAGCAGCCAAGGGGATTATATGACAGATACGCAGTATTTT
CDR3 protein: CASSQGDYMTDTQYF
J gene: TRBJ2-3
clone size: .
V gene: TRBV3-1
D gene: .

CDR3 DNA: TGTGCCAGCAGTTATCTGACCGGGGGGGGGACCCAGTACTTC
CDR3 protein: CASSYLTGGGTQYF
J gene: TRBJ2-5
clone size: few
V gene: TRBV6-6
D gene: TRBD2

CDR3 DNA: TGTGCCAGCACTAGCGGGGGGGCCATCCTCCCTGAGACCCAGTACTTC
CDR3 protein: CASTSGGAILPETQYF
J gene: TRBJ2-5
clone size: .
V gene: TRBV12-3/TRBV12-4
D gene: TRBD2

CDR3 DNA: TGTGCCAGCAGCATCTCCCAAGTTACGAACACCGGGGAGCTGTTTTTT
CDR3 protein: CASSISQVTNTGELFF
J gene: TRBJ2-2
clone size: .
V gene: TRBV5-5
D gene: .

CDR3 DNA: TGTGCCATCAGTGACAGCTATCAGCCCCAGCATTTT
CDR3 protein: CAISDSYQPQHF
J gene: TRBJ1-5
clone size: .
V gene: TRBV10-3
D gene: .

CDR3 DNA: TGTGCCAGCAGCCCCCTGGAGGACAGGGGGCAAGAGACCCAGTACTTC
CDR3 protein: CASSPLEDRGQETQYF
J gene: TRBJ2-5
clone size: .
V gene: TRBV6-6
D gene: TRBD1

CDR3 DNA: TGTGCCAGCCAGGGGGAGACCCAGTACTTC
CDR3 protein: CASQGETQYF
J gene: TRBJ2-5
clone size: many
V gene: TRBV12-3/TRBV12-4
D gene: .

CDR3 DNA: TGTGCCAGCAGCCAAGGCTGGAGACTGAACACTGAAGCTTTCTTT
CDR3 protein: CASSQGWRLNTEAFF
J gene: TRBJ1-1
clone size: .
V gene: TRBV3-1
D gene: .

CDR3 DNA: TGTGCCAGCAGCCCCTTACCTAGCGGGGGGGCGGAGACCCAGTACTTC
CDR3 protein: CASSPLPSGGAETQYF
J gene: TRBJ2-5
clone size: few
V gene: TRBV7-3
D gene: TRBD2

CDR3 DNA: TGTGCCAGCAGCTATCGCAGGAACGAGCAGTACTTC
CDR3 protein: CASSYRRNEQYF
J gene: TRBJ2-7
clone size: .
V gene: TRBV3-1
D gene: .

CDR3 DNA: TGTGCCAGCAGTTACTCGAGGGCCTCCTACGAGCAGTACTTC
CDR3 protein: CASSYSRASYEQYF
J gene: TRBJ2-7
clone size: .
V gene: TRBV6-5
D gene: .

CDR3 DNA: TGCAGCCTGGGGCCCCATTACGAGCAGTACTTC
CDR3 protein: CSLGPHYEQYF
J gene: TRBJ2-7
clone size: .
V gene: TRBV29-1
D gene: .